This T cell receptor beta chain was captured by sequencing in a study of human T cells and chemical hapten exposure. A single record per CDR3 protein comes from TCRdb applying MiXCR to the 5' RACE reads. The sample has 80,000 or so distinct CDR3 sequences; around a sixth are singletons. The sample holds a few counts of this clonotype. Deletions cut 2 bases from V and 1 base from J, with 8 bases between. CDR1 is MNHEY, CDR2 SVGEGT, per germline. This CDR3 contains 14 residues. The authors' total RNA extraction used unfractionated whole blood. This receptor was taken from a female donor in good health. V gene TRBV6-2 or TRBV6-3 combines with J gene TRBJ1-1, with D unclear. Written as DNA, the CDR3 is TGTGCCAGCAGTTACATGGTCAGGAACACTGAAGCTTTCTTT. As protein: CASSYMVRNTEAFF.